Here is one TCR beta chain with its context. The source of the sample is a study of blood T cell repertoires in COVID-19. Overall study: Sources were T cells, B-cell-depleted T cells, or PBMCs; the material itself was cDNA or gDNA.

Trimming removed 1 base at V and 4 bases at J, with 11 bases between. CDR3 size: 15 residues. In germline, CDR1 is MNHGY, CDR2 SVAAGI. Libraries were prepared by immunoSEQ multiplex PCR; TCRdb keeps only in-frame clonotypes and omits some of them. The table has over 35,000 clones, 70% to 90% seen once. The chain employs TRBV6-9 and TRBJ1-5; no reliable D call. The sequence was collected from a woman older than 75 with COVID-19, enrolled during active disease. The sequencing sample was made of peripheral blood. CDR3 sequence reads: CASSYCRTLNQPQHF. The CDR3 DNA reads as TGTGCCAGCAGTTATTGCCGGACTCTTAATCAGCCCCAGCATTTT.